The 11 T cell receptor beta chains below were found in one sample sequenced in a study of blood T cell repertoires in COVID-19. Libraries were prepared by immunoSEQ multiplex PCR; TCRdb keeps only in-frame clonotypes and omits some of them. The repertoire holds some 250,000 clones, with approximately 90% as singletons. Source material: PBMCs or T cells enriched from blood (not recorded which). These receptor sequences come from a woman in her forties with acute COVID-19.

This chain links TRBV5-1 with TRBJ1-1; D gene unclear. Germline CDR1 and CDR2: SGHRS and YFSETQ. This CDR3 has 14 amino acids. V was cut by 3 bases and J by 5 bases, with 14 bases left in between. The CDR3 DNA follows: TGCGCCAGCAGCTGGATATCGGGAAGTACTGAAGCTTTCTTT. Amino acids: CASSWISGSTEAFF.

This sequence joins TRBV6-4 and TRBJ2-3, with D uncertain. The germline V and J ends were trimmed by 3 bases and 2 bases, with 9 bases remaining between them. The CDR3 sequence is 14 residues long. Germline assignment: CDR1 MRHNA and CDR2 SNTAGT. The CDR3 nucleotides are TGTGCCAGCAGTGAAGAGTTGCACACAGATACGCAGTATTTT. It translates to CASSEELHTDTQYF.

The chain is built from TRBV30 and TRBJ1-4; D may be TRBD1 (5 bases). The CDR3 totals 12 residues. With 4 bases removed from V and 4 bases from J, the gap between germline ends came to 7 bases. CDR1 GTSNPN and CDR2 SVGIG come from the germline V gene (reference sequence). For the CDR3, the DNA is TGTGCCTGGACAGGGCATAATGAAAAACTGTTTTTT. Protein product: CAWTGHNEKLFF. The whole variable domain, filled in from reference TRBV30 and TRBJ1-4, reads SQTIHQWPATLVQPVGSPLSLECTVEGTSNPNLYWYRQAAGRGLQLLFYSVGIGQISSEVPQNLSASRPQDRQFILSSKKLLLSDSGFYLCAWTGHNEKLFFGSGTQLSVL.

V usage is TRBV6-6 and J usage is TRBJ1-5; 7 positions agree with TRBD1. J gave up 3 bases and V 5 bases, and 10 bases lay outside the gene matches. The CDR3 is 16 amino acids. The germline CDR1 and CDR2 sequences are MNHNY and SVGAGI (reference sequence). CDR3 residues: CASSTSGTAINQPQHF. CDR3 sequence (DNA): TGTGCCAGCAGTACCTCCGGGACAGCGATCAATCAGCCCCAGCATTTT.

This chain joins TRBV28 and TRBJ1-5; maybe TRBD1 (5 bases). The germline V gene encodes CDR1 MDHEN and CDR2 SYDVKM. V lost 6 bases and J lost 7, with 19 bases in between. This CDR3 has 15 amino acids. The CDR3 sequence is CASSIVAGLGQPQHF. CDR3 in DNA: TGTGCCAGCAGCATTGTAGCAGGGTTGGGGCAGCCCCAGCATTTT.

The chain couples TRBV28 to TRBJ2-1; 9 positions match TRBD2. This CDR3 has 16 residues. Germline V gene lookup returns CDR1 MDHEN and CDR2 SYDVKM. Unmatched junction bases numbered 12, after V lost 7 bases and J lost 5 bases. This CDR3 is CASTSPSGGTHNEQFF. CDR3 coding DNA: TGTGCCAGCACCTCTCCCAGCGGGGGGACACACAATGAGCAGTTCTTC. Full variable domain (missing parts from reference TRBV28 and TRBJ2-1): DVKVTQSSRYLVKRTGEKVFLECVQDMDHENMFWYRQDPGLGLRLIYFSYDVKMKEKGDIPEGYSVSREKKERFSLILESASTNQTSMYLCASTSPSGGTHNEQFFGPGTRLTVL.

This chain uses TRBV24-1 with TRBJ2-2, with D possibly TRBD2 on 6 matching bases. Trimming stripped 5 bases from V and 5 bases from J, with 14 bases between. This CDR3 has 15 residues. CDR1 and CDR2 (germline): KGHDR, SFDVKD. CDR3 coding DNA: TGTGCCACCAGTGCCCGGGACTTCCCGACCGGGGAGCTGTTTTTT. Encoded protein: CATSARDFPTGELFF.

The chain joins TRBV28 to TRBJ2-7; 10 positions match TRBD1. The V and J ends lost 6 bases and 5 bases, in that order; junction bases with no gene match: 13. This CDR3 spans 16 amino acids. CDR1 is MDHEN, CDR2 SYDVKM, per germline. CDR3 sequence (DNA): TGTGCCAGCAGGGAAAGCATCGGGACAGGGGAGGACGAGCAGTACTTC. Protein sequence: CASRESIGTGEDEQYF.

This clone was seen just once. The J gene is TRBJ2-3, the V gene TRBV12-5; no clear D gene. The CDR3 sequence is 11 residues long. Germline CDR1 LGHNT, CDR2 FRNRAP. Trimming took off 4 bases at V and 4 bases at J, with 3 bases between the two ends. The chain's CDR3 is CASGSADTQYF. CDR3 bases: TGTGCTAGTGGTTCTGCAGATACGCAGTATTTT.

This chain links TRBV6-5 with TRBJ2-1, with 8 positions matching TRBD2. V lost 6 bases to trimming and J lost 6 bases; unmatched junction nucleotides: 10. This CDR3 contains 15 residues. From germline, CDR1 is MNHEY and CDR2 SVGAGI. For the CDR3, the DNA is TGTGCCAGCAGCGCCTTAGCGGGATGGGTCAATGAGCAGTTCTTC. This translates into CASSALAGWVNEQFF.

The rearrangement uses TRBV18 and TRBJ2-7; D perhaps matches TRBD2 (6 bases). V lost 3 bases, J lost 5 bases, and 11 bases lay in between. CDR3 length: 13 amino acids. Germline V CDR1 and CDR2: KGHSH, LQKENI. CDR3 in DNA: TGTGCCAGCTCACCCCAGGGAGGTAACGAGCAGTACTTC. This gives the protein CASSPQGGNEQYF.